The T cell receptor beta chain described here comes from a study of OX40 agonist ivuxolimab in advanced cancers. Whole-study context: An agonistic human IgG2 monoclonal antibody against OX40 (CD134) was given. In three patients, partial responses were observed, one with hepatocellular carcinoma and two with cutaneous melanoma. Regarding the study as a whole: Partial responders at 0.1-3.0 mg/kg showed near-lowest clonal expansion.

Using immunoSEQ multiplex PCR, the repertoire was profiled, and TCRdb retains in-frame clones only, with some absent. The sample carries almost 45,000 clones, 88% recorded once. Remarks on this clone: Its specificity is unknown.

Samples were taken at baseline and on day 1 of cycles 4 and 7. V lost 3 bases, J lost 5 bases, and 2 bases stayed unmatched. The CDR3 totals 13 residues. Germline assignment: CDR1 LGHNA and CDR2 YSLEER. This clonotype was sampled from an adult with an advanced solid tumor such as melanoma, head and neck, liver or kidney cancer. This chain connects TRBV4-3 to TRBJ1-1; 8 bases align to TRBD1. Sequenced here: CD4+ or CD8+ T cells sorted from blood, sampled in a trial of the OX40 agonist ivuxolimab. The CDR3 spells CASSQNRGTEAFF. CDR3 nucleotides: TGCGCCAGCAGCCAGAACAGGGGGACTGAAGCTTTCTTT.